The sequence of this TCR beta chain was determined in a study of regulatory T cells in long-lasting Graves disease. The CDR3 has 15 residues. Germline-derived CDR1 and CDR2 are KGHSH and LQKENI. With V trimmed by 0 bases and J by 4 bases, 5 bases remained unmatched. Time point in this sample: newly diagnosed GD, antithyroid drugs for less than 3 months. Extracted PBMC RNA gave rise to the TCR library. The table lists this clonotype with many counts. Its specificity is not known. Whole-study findings and limits: Among persistent patients, a larger number of public clonotypes were shared (approximately 3,000) than among newly diagnosed patients (around 980).

Relying on iRepertoire HTBI primers and Arm-PCR of CDR3 regions, the team built TCR beta libraries. TCRdb itself ran the multiplex PCR reads through MiXCR, one entry per CDR3 protein. The sample has 550,000 to 650,000 distinct CDR3 sequences; about 16% are singletons. These records were also assigned to another study, of T cells in Graves' hyperthyroidism and ophthalmopathy. Per that study: Initially, a first-round RT-PCR of the TCR CDR3 employed the HTBI primer set. Most clonotypes expanded in the thyroid (above 0.001) were also present in blood.

The gene calls are TRBV18 and TRBJ2-7; TRBD1 matches at 8 bases. The sequence derives from a young man with Graves disease. The sequencing here drew on peripheral blood mononuclear cells (PBMCs), taken at new diagnosis, from a patient treated with antithyroid drugs. The DNA for the CDR3 is TGTGCCAGCTCACCACCTTCGACAGGGGAATACGAGCAGTACTTC. Encoded protein: CASSPPSTGEYEQYF.